Sequencing of this T cell receptor beta chain was carried out in a study of blood T cells in healthy people across ages. Investigators took around 10 milliliters of peripheral blood from every donor. A second PCR of about 7 to 12 cycles used a sample-barcoded 5' primer and a J-beta primer mix. TCRdb passed the 5' RACE reads through MiXCR, listing each CDR3 protein once. The sample holds about 770,000 distinct CDR3 sequences, around 42% seen once. Worth noting for this clonotype: The target antigen is unknown. One end of the junction is discordant with germline, which a read error may explain.

This CDR3 comprises 15 residues. The germline gives CDR1 SGHVS, CDR2 FNYEAQ. Notes on the study in general: Not knowing donor CMV status may have confounded expanded clonotype changes. Underestimates were what the diversity estimates from one million T cells were considered to be. The unsorted PBMCs prevented any conclusive comparison of naive versus antigen-experienced cells.

The V and J genes are TRBV7-6 and TRBJ1-5; 8 bases align to TRBD1. Sequenced material: blood. The sequence was collected from a man in his 60s in good health. Written as DNA, the CDR3 is TGTACCAGCAGCCTCGGACAGGGTAAAGATCAGCCCCAGCATTTT. Its translation: CTSSLGQGKDQPQHF. Using reference TRBV7-6 and TRBJ1-5 for the parts outside the CDR3, the full variable domain is GAGVSQSPRYKVTKRGQDVALRCDPISGHVSLYWYRQALGQGPEFLTYFNYEAQQDKSGLPNDRFSAERPEGSISTLTIQRTEQRDSAMYRCTSSLGQGKDQPQHFGDGTRLSIL.